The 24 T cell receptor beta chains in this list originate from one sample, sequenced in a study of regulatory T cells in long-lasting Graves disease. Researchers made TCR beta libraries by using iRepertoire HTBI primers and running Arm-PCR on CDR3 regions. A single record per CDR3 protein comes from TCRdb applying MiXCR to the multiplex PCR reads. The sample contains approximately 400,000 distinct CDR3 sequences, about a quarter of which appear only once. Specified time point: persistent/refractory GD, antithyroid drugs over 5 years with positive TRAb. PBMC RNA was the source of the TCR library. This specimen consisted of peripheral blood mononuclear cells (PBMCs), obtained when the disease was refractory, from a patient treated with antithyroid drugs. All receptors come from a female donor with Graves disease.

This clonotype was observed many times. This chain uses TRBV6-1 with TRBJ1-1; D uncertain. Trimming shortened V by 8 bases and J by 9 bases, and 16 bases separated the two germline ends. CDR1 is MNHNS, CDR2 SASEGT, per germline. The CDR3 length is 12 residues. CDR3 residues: CASRTTVNQAFF. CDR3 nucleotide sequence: TGTGCCAGCCGAACTACAGTCAACCAAGCTTTCTTT.

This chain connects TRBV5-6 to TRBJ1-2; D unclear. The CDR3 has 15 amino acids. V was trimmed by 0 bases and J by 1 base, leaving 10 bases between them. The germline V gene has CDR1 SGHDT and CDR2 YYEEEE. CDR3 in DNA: TGTGCCAGCAGCTTGGTTTGGGATTATAACTATGGCTACACCTTC. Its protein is CASSLVWDYNYGYTF.

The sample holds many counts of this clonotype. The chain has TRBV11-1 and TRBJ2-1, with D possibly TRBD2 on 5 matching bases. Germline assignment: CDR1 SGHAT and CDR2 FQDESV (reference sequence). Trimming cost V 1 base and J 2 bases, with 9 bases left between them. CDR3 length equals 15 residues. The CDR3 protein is CASSLERRAYNEQFF. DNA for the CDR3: TGTGCCAGCAGCTTAGAGCGGCGAGCCTACAATGAGCAGTTCTTC.

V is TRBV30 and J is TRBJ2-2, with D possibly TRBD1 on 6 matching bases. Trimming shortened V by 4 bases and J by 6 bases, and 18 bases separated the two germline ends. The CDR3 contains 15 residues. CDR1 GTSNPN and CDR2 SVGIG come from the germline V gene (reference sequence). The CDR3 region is CAWKLGTRESGELFF. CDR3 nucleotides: TGTGCCTGGAAACTCGGGACAAGGGAATCCGGGGAGCTGTTTTTT.

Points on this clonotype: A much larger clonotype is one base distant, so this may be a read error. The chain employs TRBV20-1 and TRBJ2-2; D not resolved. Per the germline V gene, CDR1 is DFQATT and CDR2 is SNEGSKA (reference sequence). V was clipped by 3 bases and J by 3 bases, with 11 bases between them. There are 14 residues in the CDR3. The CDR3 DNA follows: TGCAGTGCTAGCCAGAGGCCGGACACCGGGGAGCTGTTTTTT. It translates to CSASQRPDTGELFF.

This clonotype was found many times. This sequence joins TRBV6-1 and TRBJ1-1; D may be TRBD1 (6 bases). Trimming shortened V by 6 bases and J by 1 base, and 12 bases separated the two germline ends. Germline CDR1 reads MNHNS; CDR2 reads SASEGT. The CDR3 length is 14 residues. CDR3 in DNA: TGTGCCAGCAGACTCCAGGGGCCGAACACTGAAGCTTTCTTT. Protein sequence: CASRLQGPNTEAFF.

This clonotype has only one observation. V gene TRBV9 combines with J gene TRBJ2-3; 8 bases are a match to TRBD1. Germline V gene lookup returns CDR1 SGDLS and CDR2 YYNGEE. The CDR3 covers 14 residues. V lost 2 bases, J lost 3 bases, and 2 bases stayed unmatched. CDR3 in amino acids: CASSVRTGTDTQYF. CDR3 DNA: TGTGCCAGCAGCGTTCGGACAGGGACAGATACGCAGTATTTT.

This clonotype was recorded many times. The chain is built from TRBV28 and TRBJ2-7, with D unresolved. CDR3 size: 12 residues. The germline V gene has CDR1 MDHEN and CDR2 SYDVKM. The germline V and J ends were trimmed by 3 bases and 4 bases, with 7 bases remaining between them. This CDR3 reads CASSFGFYEQYF. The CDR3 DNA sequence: TGTGCCAGCAGTTTTGGTTTTTACGAGCAGTACTTC. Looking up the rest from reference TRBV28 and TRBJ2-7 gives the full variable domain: DVKVTQSSRYLVKRTGEKVFLECVQDMDHENMFWYRQDPGLGLRLIYFSYDVKMKEKGDIPEGYSVSREKKERFSLILESASTNQTSMYLCASSFGFYEQYFGPGTRLTVT.

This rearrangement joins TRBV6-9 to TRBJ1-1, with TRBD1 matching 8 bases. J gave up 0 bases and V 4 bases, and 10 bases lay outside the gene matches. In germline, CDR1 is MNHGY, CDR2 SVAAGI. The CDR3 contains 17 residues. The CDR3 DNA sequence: TGTGCCAGCAGTTTTAGGGGCAGGGGGCCCTTGAACACTGAAGCTTTCTTT. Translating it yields CASSFRGRGPLNTEAFF.

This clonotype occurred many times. The DNA of the CDR3 is TGTGCCAGCAGTGAAGATCGGGCTAGCGGGAGCCCGAACACCGGGGAGCTGTTTTTT. This codes for CASSEDRASGSPNTGELFF. The chain carries TRBV6-1 and TRBJ2-2; TRBD2 aligns across 10 bases. CDR1 MNHNS and CDR2 SASEGT come from the germline V gene. V shed 1 base and J 0 bases; nucleotides not matched to a gene: 8. The CDR3 runs to 19 residues.

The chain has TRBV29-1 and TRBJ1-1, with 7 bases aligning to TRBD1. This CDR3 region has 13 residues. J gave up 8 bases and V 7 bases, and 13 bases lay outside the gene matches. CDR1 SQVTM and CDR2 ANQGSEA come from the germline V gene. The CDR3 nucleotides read TGCAGCGGTCTGCAGGGGGATTATGGAGAAGCTTTCTTT. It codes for CSGLQGDYGEAFF.

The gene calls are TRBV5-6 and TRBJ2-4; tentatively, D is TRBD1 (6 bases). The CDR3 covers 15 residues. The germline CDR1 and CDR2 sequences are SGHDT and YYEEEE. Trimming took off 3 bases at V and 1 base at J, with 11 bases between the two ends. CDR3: CASSSRGTAKNIQYF. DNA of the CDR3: TGTGCCAGCAGCTCGAGGGGGACCGCCAAAAACATTCAGTACTTC.

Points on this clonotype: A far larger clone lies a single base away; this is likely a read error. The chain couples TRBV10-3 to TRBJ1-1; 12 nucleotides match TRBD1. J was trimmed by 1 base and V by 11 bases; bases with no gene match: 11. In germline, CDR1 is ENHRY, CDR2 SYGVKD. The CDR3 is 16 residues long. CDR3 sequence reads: CAGKPGQGAQNTEAFF. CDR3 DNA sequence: TGTGCCGGCAAACCGGGACAGGGGGCCCAGAACACTGAAGCTTTCTTT.

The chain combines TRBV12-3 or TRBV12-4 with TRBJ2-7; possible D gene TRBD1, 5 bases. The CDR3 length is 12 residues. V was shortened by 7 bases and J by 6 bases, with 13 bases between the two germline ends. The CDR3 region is CASNKGASEQYF. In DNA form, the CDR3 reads TGTGCCAGCAATAAAGGGGCAAGCGAGCAGTACTTC.

This CDR3 is CASSLIFGNTIYF. The CDR3 DNA reads TGTGCCAGCAGCTTAATTTTTGGAAACACCATATATTTT. The V gene is TRBV7-2, the J gene TRBJ1-3; no reliable D call. Germline CDR1 is SGHTA and CDR2 is FQGNSA. This CDR3 is built from 13 residues. V lost 2 bases, J lost 3 bases, and 5 bases lay in between. The variable domain in full, completed from reference TRBV7-2 and TRBJ1-3, reads GAGVSQSPSNKVTEKGKDVELRCDPISGHTALYWYRQSLGQGLEFLIYFQGNSAPDKSGLPSDRFSAERTGGSVSTLTIQRTQQEDSAVYLCASSLIFGNTIYFGEGSWLTVV.

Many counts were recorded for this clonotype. This chain's CDR3 is CASSPRQGSYNEQFF. The CDR3 region has the DNA TGTGCCAGCAGCCCGCGACAGGGTTCCTACAATGAGCAGTTCTTC. J is TRBJ2-1 and V is TRBV7-9, with 7 bases aligning to TRBD1. Germline assignment: CDR1 SEHNR and CDR2 FQNEAQ (reference sequence). J gave up 1 base and V 5 bases, and 5 bases lay outside the gene matches. There are 15 residues in the CDR3.

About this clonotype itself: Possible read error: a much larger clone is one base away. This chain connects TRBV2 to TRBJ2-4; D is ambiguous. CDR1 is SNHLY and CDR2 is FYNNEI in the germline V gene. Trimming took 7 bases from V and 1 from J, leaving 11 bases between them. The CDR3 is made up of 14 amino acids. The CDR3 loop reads CASNRGPAKNIQYF. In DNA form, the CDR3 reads TGTGCCAGCAACCGAGGTCCTGCCAAAAACATTCAGTACTTC.

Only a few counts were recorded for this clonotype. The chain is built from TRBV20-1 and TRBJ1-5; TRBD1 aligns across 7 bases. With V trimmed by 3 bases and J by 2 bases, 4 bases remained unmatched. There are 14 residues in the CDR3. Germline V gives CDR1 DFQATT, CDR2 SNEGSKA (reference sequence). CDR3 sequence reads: CSASDRAGNQPQHF. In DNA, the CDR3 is TGCAGTGCTAGTGACAGGGCTGGCAATCAGCCCCAGCATTTT.

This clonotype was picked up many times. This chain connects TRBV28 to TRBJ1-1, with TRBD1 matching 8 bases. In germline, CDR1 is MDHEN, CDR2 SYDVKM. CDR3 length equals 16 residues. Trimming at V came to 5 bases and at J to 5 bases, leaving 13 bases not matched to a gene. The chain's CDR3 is CASSPSGTGMFTEAFF. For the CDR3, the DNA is TGTGCCAGCAGTCCGTCCGGGACAGGAATGTTTACTGAAGCTTTCTTT.

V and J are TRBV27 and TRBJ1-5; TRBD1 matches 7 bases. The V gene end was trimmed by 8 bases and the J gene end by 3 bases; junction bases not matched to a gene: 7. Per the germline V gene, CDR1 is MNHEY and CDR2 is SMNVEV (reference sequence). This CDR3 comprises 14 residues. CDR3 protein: CASAQGSFNQPQHF. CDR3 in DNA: TGTGCCAGCGCACAGGGGTCCTTCAATCAGCCCCAGCATTTT.

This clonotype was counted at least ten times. The CDR3 sequence is CSARDRDTYGYTF. In DNA, the CDR3 is TGCAGTGCGAGGGACAGGGATACCTATGGCTACACCTTC. The genes are TRBV20-1 and TRBJ1-2, with 9 bases identical to TRBD1. The junction had 6 bases not matched to a gene; V was cut back by 6 bases and J by 4 bases. This CDR3 region has 13 residues. Per the germline V gene, CDR1 is DFQATT and CDR2 is SNEGSKA (reference sequence).

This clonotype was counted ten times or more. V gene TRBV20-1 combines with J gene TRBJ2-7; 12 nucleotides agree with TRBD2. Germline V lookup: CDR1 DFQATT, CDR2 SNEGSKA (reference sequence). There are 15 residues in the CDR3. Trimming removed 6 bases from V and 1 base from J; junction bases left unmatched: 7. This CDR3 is CSANRLAGGSYEQYF. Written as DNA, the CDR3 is TGCAGTGCGAATCGTCTAGCGGGAGGGTCCTACGAGCAGTACTTC.

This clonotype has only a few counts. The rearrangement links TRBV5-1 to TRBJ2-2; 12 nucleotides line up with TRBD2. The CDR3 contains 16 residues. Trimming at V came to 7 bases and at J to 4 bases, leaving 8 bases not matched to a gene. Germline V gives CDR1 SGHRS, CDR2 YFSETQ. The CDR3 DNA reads TGCGCCAGCGATGCCGGGACTAGCGGGTTCACCGGGGAGCTGTTTTTT. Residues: CASDAGTSGFTGELFF. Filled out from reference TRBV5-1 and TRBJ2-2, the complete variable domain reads KAGVTQTPRYLIKTRGQQVTLSCSPISGHRSVSWYQQTPGQGLQFLFEYFSETQRNKGNFPGRFSGRQFSNSRSEMNVSTLELGDSALYLCASDAGTSGFTGELFFGEGSRLTVL.

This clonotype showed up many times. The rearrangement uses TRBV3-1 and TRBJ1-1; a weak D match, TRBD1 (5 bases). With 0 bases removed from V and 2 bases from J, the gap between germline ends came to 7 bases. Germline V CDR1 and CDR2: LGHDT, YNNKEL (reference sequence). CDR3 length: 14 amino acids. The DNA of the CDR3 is TGTGCCAGCAGCCAAGACAGGGCCAACACTGAAGCTTTCTTT. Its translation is CASSQDRANTEAFF.